The 7 T cell receptor beta chains reported below all come from one sample, sequenced in a study of regulatory T cells in long-lasting Graves disease. iRepertoire HTBI primers and Arm-PCR of CDR3 regions built TCR beta libraries. From the multiplex PCR reads, TCRdb called clonotypes with MiXCR, one entry per CDR3 protein. The sample shows almost 350,000 distinct CDR3 sequences, less than 20% of them seen only once. Sample time point: persistent/refractory GD, antithyroid drugs over 5 years with positive TRAb. Scientists built the TCR library using RNA that was extracted from PBMCs. The sequenced sample was peripheral blood mononuclear cells (PBMCs), obtained when the disease was refractory, from a patient treated with antithyroid drugs. Every receptor here comes from a female donor with Graves disease.

This clonotype was seen ten or more times. The chain uses TRBV28 and TRBJ1-5, with D tentatively TRBD1 (6 bases). Germline V gene lookup returns CDR1 MDHEN and CDR2 SYDVKM. CDR3 length equals 16 residues. Trimming cost V 2 bases and J 6 bases, with 17 bases left between them. CDR3 in DNA: TGTGCCAGCAGTTTAATAACAGGGAGCCTTGGTCAGCCCCAGCATTTT. Encoded protein: CASSLITGSLGQPQHF.

The chain joins TRBV6-2 or TRBV6-3 to TRBJ1-2, with unresolved D. V dropped 7 bases and J dropped 5 bases, with 20 bases sitting between them. The V gene's germline CDR1 is MNHEY and CDR2 SVGEGT. CDR3 length equals 15 residues. This CDR3 is CASILNIGTEYGYTF. Here the CDR3 DNA reads TGTGCCAGCATACTCAACATAGGTACAGAGTATGGCTACACCTTC.

The chain couples TRBV7-2 to TRBJ2-2, with a possible D match to TRBD2 (6 bases). The V and J ends lost 4 bases and 4 bases respectively, with 16 bases between them. Germline CDR1 reads SGHTA; CDR2 reads FQGNSA. This CDR3 contains 16 residues. In DNA, the CDR3 is TGTGCCAGCAGCTCGAGACTAGTCGGGGCCACCGGGGAGCTGTTTTTT. It specifies CASSSRLVGATGELFF.

Concerning this clonotype itself: It may be a read error: a sequence one base away is much more abundant. The chain uses TRBV5-1 and TRBJ1-2; TRBD1 aligns across 11 bases. Looked up from germline, CDR1 is SGHRS and CDR2 is YFSETQ. J gave up 6 bases and V 5 bases, and 9 bases lay outside the gene matches. The length of the CDR3 is 15 residues. Here the CDR3 DNA reads TGCGCCAGCAGACTAATCGGACAGGGGGCCCATGGCTACACCTTC. This gives the protein CASRLIGQGAHGYTF.

This chain uses TRBV5-1 with TRBJ2-5, with TRBD1 as a possible D gene (6 bases). This CDR3 is 14 amino acids long. V dropped 3 bases and J dropped 5 bases, with 14 bases sitting between them. Germline V gene data show CDR1 as SGHRS and CDR2 as YFSETQ. In DNA form, the CDR3 reads TGCGCCAGCAGCTCCAGGGGCCCAGGGGAGACCCAGTACTTC. Translating gives CASSSRGPGETQYF.

This clonotype was counted many times. The rearrangement joins TRBV6-2 or TRBV6-3 to TRBJ1-1; D uncertain. Germline V gene sequence: CDR1 MNHEY, CDR2 SVGEGT. The length of the CDR3 is 15 residues. Trimming removed 4 bases at V and 1 base at J, with 13 bases between. CDR3 bases: TGTGCCAGCAGTTGGCTGTTGGCAGGGAACACTGAAGCTTTCTTT. It codes for CASSWLLAGNTEAFF.

This clonotype appeared many times. This rearrangement joins TRBV3-1 to TRBJ1-2, with D perhaps TRBD1 (5 bases). The germline V gene has CDR1 LGHDT and CDR2 YNNKEL (reference sequence). CDR3 size: 14 residues. Trimming left V 1 base short and J 4 bases short, with 10 bases between. The CDR3 coding sequence is TGTGCCAGCAGCCAAGCTGGGCAGGGCTATGGCTACACCTTC. Amino acid sequence: CASSQAGQGYGYTF.